Listed below are T cell receptor beta chains from one sample, sequenced in a study of control samples from healthy donors and cancer patients. The data were produced by immunoSEQ multiplex PCR, yet TCRdb's version contains in-frame clones alone and is incomplete. The table has approximately 76,000 clones, roughly 82% seen once. Sequencing input: PBMCs. The receptors come from a man between 60 and 70 years old with head and neck cancer. Each CDR3 is given without its conserved first and last residue. The order of the fields is D gene, J gene, clone size, V gene, CDR3 protein. A D gene is named only where the DNA matches it firmly. The listing skips clone size in some rows; elsewhere it reads once, few, many or a size class.

TRBD1 TRBJ2-7 - TRBV7-9 ASSPTGPYEQY
TRBD2 TRBJ2-7 - TRBV28 ASSALGTSGSYEQY
- TRBJ1-1 - TRBV12-3/TRBV12-4 ASSYSNTEAF
TRBD2 TRBJ2-7 - TRBV7-8 ASSLDPGLAGAWEQY
- TRBJ2-5 once TRBV4-2 ASSHRLGEQETQY
TRBD1 TRBJ1-6 - TRBV19 ASSRTGNSPLH
- TRBJ2-7 few TRBV5-1 ASSREGSYEQY
TRBD2 TRBJ2-2 few TRBV11-2 ASRTAGGRSGELF
TRBD1 TRBJ2-1 - TRBV19 ASTPRGSGNEQF
TRBD1 TRBJ1-5 - TRBV6-6 ASTRDRNNQPQH
- TRBJ2-7 few TRBV4-1 ASSQVPRTSYEQY
- TRBJ1-1 - TRBV3-1/TRBV3-2 ASSRDGMNTEAF
- TRBJ2-5 - TRBV27 ASSSRLGETQY
- TRBJ2-1 - TRBV12-5 ASGLGASSYNEQF